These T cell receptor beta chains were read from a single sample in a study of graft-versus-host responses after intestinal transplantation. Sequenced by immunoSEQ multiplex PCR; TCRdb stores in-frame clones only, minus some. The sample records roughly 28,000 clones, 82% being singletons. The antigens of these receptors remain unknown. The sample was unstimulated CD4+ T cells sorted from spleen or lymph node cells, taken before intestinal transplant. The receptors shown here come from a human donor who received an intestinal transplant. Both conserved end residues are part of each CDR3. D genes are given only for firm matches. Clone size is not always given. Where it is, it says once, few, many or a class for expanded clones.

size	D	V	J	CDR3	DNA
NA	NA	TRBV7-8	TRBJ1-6	CASSLWESPLHF	TGTGCCAGCAGCTTATGGGAATCACCCCTCCACTTT
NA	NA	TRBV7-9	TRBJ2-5	CASSLVPQETQYF	TGTGCCAGCAGCTTAGTGCCCCAAGAGACCCAGTACTTC
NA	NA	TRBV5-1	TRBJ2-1	CASSLDYSYNEQFF	TGCGCCAGCAGCTTGGATTACAGTTACAATGAGCAGTTCTTC
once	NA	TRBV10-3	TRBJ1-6	CAISGGTEIPLHF	TGTGCCATCAGTGGCGGGACCGAAATCCCCCTCCACTTT
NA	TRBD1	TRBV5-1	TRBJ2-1	CASSRGGLEQFF	TGCGCCAGCAGCCGAGGGGGCCTTGAGCAGTTCTTC
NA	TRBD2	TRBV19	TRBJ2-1	CASSMGGLYNEQFF	TGTGCCAGTAGTATGGGGGGACTATACAATGAGCAGTTCTTC
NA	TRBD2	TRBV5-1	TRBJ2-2	CASRELAGIHTGELFF	TGCGCCAGCAGGGAGCTAGCGGGAATACACACCGGGGAGCTGTTTTTT
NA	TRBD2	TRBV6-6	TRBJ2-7	CASSLTRGADHEQYF	TGTGCCAGCAGCCTCACGCGGGGGGCGGACCACGAGCAGTACTTC
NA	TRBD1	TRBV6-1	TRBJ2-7	CASSPPRGLTYEQYF	TGTGCCAGCAGCCCCCCCAGGGGGCTCACCTACGAGCAGTACTTC
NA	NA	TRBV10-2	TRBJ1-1	CASRSSSGTEAFF	TGCGCCAGCAGATCATCCTCAGGGACTGAAGCTTTCTTT
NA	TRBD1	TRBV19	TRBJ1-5	CASNHQTGDQPQHF	TGTGCCAGTAATCACCAGACAGGGGATCAGCCCCAGCATTTT
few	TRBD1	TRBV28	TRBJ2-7	CASGVTGGFGEQYF	TGTGCCAGCGGGGTGACAGGGGGTTTCGGCGAGCAGTACTTC
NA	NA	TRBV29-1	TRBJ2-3	CSGITFTDTQYF	TGCAGCGGCATAACCTTCACAGATACGCAGTATTTT
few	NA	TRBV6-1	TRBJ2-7	CATRAMVYEQYF	TGTGCCACCCGAGCCATGGTTTACGAGCAGTACTTC
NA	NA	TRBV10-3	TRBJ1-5	CAISPGLSQPQHF	TGTGCCATCAGCCCAGGGTTGAGTCAGCCCCAGCATTTT
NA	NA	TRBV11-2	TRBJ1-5	CASSLSSNLNQPQHF	TGTGCCAGCAGCTTATCCAGCAACCTCAATCAGCCCCAGCATTTT
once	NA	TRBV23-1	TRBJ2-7	CASSQGARYEQYF	TGCGCCAGCAGTCAGGGTGCCCGCTACGAGCAGTACTTC
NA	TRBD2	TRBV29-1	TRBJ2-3	CSVESSGSIVDTQYF	TGCAGCGTTGAGTCTAGCGGGAGTATAGTGGATACGCAGTATTTT
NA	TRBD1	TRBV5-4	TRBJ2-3	CASSLAVRGTDTQYF	TGTGCCAGCAGCTTGGCTGTCAGGGGGACAGATACGCAGTATTTT
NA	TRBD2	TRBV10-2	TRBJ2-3	CASSESGLAGLTDTQYF	TGCGCCAGCAGTGAGTCGGGACTAGCGGGGCTCACAGATACGCAGTATTTT
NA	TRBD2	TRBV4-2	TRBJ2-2	CASSQELAVTGELFF	TGTGCCAGCAGCCAAGAACTAGCGGTCACCGGGGAGCTGTTTTTT
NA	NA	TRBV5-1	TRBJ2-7	CASSLVQGTSYEQYF	TGCGCCAGCAGCTTGGTTCAGGGTACCTCCTACGAGCAGTACTTC
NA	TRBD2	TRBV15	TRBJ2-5	CATSREGLSDAQYF	TGTGCCACCAGTCGGGAGGGCCTATCAGATGCCCAGTACTTC
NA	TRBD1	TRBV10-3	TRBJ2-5	CAIRGTGQETQYF	TGTGCCATCAGGGGGACAGGACAAGAGACCCAGTACTTC
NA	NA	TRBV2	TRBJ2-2	CASSEDRHTGELFF	TGTGCCAGCAGCGAAGACAGGCACACCGGGGAGCTGTTTTTT
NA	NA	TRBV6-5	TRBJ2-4	CASSLLARDAIQYF	TGTGCCAGCAGTCTACTAGCCAGGGATGCCATTCAGTACTTC
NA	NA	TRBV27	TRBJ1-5	CASSLLGGAQPQHF	TGTGCCAGCAGTTTACTTGGAGGCGCTCAGCCCCAGCATTTT
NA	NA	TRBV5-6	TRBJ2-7	CASSLGNTVGLEQYF	TGTGCCAGCAGCTTGGGCAACACGGTAGGGCTCGAGCAGTACTTC
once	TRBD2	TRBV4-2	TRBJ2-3	CASSQDVAGVIGTDTQYF	TGTGCCAGCAGCCAAGATGTGGCGGGGGTCATCGGCACAGATACGCAGTATTTT
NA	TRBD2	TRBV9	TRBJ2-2	CASGLAGMNTGELFF	TGTGCCAGCGGGCTAGCGGGCATGAACACCGGGGAGCTGTTTTTT
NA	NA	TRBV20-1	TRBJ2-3	CSALSTDTQYF	TGCAGCGCGCTAAGCACAGATACGCAGTATTTT
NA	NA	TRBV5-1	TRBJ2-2	CASNQMDTGELFF	TGCGCCAGCAATCAGATGGACACCGGGGAGCTGTTTTTT
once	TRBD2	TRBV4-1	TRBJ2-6	CASSRDGTSAGANVLTF	TGCGCCAGCAGCCGAGACGGGACTAGCGCTGGGGCCAACGTCCTGACTTTC
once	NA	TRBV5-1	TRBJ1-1	CASSLQKNTEAFF	TGCGCCAGCAGCTTACAGAAGAACACTGAAGCTTTCTTT
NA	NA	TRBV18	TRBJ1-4	CASSPRTSPNEKLFF	TGTGCCAGCTCACCAAGGACGAGTCCTAATGAAAAACTGTTTTTT
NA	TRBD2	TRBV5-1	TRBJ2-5	CASSPGLAEETQYF	TGCGCCAGCAGTCCGGGACTAGCGGAAGAGACCCAGTACTTC
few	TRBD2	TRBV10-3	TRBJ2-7	CAISGVAGGETYEQYF	TGTGCCATCAGTGGAGTAGCGGGAGGTGAGACCTACGAGCAGTACTTC
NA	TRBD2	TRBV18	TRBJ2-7	CASSGRGSYEQYF	TGTGCCAGCTCAGGGAGGGGCTCCTACGAGCAGTACTTC
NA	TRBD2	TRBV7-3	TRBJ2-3	CASSLWGGPGTDTQYF	TGTGCCAGCAGCTTATGGGGAGGGCCGGGCACAGATACGCAGTATTTT
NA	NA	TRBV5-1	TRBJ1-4	CASSLVGNEKLFF	TGCGCCAGCAGCTTGGTAGGGAATGAAAAACTGTTTTTT
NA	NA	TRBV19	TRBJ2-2	CASGLYNTGELFF	TGTGCCAGTGGGCTATACAACACCGGGGAGCTGTTTTTT
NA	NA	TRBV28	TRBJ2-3	CASSLRGVSTDTQYF	TGTGCCAGCAGTTTAAGAGGGGTCAGCACAGATACGCAGTATTTT
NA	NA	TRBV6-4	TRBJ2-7	CASSGPYEQYF	TGTGCCAGCAGTGGTCCCTACGAGCAGTACTTC
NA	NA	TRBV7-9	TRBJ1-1	CASSRDQNTEAFF	TGTGCCAGCAGCCGGGACCAGAACACTGAAGCTTTCTTT
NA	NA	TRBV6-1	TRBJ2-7	CASSVQGGEQYF	TGTGCCAGCAGTGTACAGGGTGGCGAGCAGTACTTC
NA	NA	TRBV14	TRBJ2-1	CASSQDRLEQFF	TGTGCCAGCAGCCAAGATCGGCTAGAGCAGTTCTTC
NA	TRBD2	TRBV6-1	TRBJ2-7	CASERNGGYEQYF	TGTGCCAGCGAACGGAACGGGGGGTACGAGCAGTACTTC
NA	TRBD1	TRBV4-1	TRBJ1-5	CASSKTGVHNQPQHF	TGCGCCAGCAGCAAAACAGGGGTTCACAATCAGCCCCAGCATTTT
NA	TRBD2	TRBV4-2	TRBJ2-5	CASSQGVSGDEETQYF	TGTGCCAGCAGCCAAGGAGTTAGCGGGGACGAAGAGACCCAGTACTTC
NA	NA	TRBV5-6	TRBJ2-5	CASSALETQYF	TGTGCCAGCAGCGCCCTTGAGACCCAGTACTTC
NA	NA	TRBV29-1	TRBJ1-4	CSVERAGGLDEKLFF	TGCAGCGTTGAAAGAGCGGGGGGTTTGGATGAAAAACTGTTTTTT
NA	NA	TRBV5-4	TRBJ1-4	CASSFGGDLEKLFF	TGTGCCAGCAGCTTTGGGGGGGACTTGGAGAAACTGTTTTTT
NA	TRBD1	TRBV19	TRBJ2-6	CASSVTGVQGSGANVLTF	TGTGCCAGTAGTGTCACAGGGGTGCAAGGCTCTGGGGCCAACGTCCTGACTTTC
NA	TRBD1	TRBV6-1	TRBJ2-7	CASSAAGTGAYEQYF	TGTGCCAGCAGTGCCGCCGGGACAGGGGCCTACGAGCAGTACTTC
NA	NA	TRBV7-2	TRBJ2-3	CASSFGGPDTQYF	TGTGCCAGCAGCTTCGGGGGGCCAGATACGCAGTATTTT